A single sample gave rise to the 24 T cell receptor beta chains below, sequenced in a study of T cell responses to AZD1222 COVID-19 vaccine. Produced via immunoSEQ multiplex PCR; TCRdb's table is partial and in-frame only. The sample carries about 86,000 clones, 78% recorded once. The specimen was peripheral blood, collected on day 0 of AZD1222 vaccination. The receptors shown here come from an adult in good health.

The chain links TRBV14 to TRBJ1-1; perhaps TRBD1 as D (5 bases). Trimming left V 6 bases short and J 5 bases short, with 7 bases between. In germline, CDR1 is SGHDN, CDR2 FVKESK. This CDR3 comprises 11 residues. In DNA form, the CDR3 reads TGTGCCAGCAGATGGGGGACTGAAGCTTTCTTT. It specifies CASRWGTEAFF.

This chain joins TRBV9 and TRBJ2-7, with 8 bases fitting TRBD2. The CDR3 contains 15 residues. V gave up 0 bases and J gave up 2 bases; unmatched junction bases: 4. CDR1 is SGDLS, CDR2 YYNGEE, per germline. The CDR3 DNA is TGTGCCAGCAGCGTAGATTACGGGAGGGCCTACGAGCAGTACTTC. This encodes CASSVDYGRAYEQYF.

This clone was picked up a small number of times. This chain links TRBV19 with TRBJ1-2, with a possible D match to TRBD1 (5 bases). V was shortened by 4 bases and J by 9 bases, with 12 bases between the two germline ends. Germline V CDR1 and CDR2: LNHDA, SQIVND (reference sequence). The CDR3 covers 12 residues. The CDR3 protein is CASSTGSIRYTF. Written as DNA, the CDR3 is TGTGCCAGTAGTACAGGGTCGATTCGCTACACCTTC.

The chain links TRBV6-5 to TRBJ1-1, with 9 bases fitting TRBD1. This CDR3 has 15 amino acids. Trimming at V came to 0 bases and at J to 5 bases, leaving 4 bases not matched to a gene. Germline-derived CDR1 and CDR2 are MNHEY and SVGAGI. The CDR3 nucleotides are TGTGCCAGCAGTTACTCCCGACAGGGGGGAACTGAAGCTTTCTTT. Encoded protein: CASSYSRQGGTEAFF.

The rearrangement joins TRBV5-1 to TRBJ2-3; 8 nucleotides align to TRBD1. CDR1 is SGHRS and CDR2 is YFSETQ in the germline V gene. V lost 3 bases and J lost 5; bases outside the gene matches: 5. CDR3 length: 14 residues. The DNA of the CDR3 is TGCGCCAGCAGCTCAACAGGGGGAGTAGATACGCAGTATTTT. It translates to CASSSTGGVDTQYF. Using reference TRBV5-1 and TRBJ2-3 for the parts outside the CDR3, the full variable domain is KAGVTQTPRYLIKTRGQQVTLSCSPISGHRSVSWYQQTPGQGLQFLFEYFSETQRNKGNFPGRFSGRQFSNSRSEMNVSTLELGDSALYLCASSSTGGVDTQYFGPGTRLTVL.

This clone was counted once. This chain uses TRBV3-1 (or the pseudogene TRBV3-2) with TRBJ2-7; 15 bases align to TRBD2. V lost 2 bases to trimming and J lost 6 bases; unmatched junction nucleotides: 2. CDR1 is LGHDT and CDR2 is YNNKEL in the germline V gene (reference sequence). The CDR3 loop spans 15 amino acids. The CDR3 region is CASSQTGLAGGEQYF. The CDR3 DNA reads as TGTGCCAGCAGCCAAACGGGACTAGCGGGAGGCGAGCAGTACTTC.

The rearrangement uses TRBV28 and TRBJ1-2; D gene ambiguous. CDR3 length equals 15 residues. Germline V gene data show CDR1 as MDHEN and CDR2 as SYDVKM. V shed 3 bases and J shed 4 bases, with 15 bases lying between them. This CDR3 is CASSLVSRSAYGYTF. The CDR3 nucleotides read TGTGCCAGCAGTTTGGTTTCCAGGAGTGCCTATGGCTACACCTTC.

This chain connects TRBV5-4 to TRBJ2-6; 8 bases match TRBD2. This CDR3 comprises 17 residues. Germline CDR1 SGHNT, CDR2 YYREEE (reference sequence). V shed 1 base and J 3 bases; nucleotides not matched to a gene: 6. The CDR3 is CASSLPGLGFGANVLTF. CDR3 bases: TGTGCCAGCAGCTTGCCGGGACTAGGGTTTGGGGCCAACGTCCTGACTTTC.

The rearrangement uses TRBV11-3 and TRBJ2-3, with a tentative D call TRBD1 (5 bases). The ends were cut back, 5 bases at V and 3 bases at J, with 12 bases in the middle. The CDR3 is 14 residues long. Germline V CDR1 and CDR2: SGHNT, YENEEA. CDR3 in amino acids: CASSPRQNTDTQYF. CDR3 sequence (DNA): TGTGCCAGCAGCCCCCGACAGAATACAGATACGCAGTATTTT.

The chain has TRBV6-5 and TRBJ2-3; D is perhaps TRBD2 (6 bases). This CDR3 has 15 residues. Per the germline V gene, CDR1 is MNHEY and CDR2 is SVGAGI. V gave up 6 bases and J gave up 0 bases, with 13 bases separating them. The CDR3 nucleotides read TGTGCCAGCAGAAGGACTATCACTAGCACAGATACGCAGTATTTT. It encodes CASRRTITSTDTQYF.

This clone was observed once. V is TRBV28 and J is TRBJ1-5; 7 bases match TRBD1. This CDR3 has 18 residues. CDR1 MDHEN and CDR2 SYDVKM come from the germline V gene. The V gene end was trimmed by 6 bases and the J gene end by 0 bases; junction bases not matched to a gene: 14. Here the CDR3 DNA reads TGTGCCAGCAGAATATTCCGGGACAGCCTCTATAGCAATCAGCCCCAGCATTTT. This codes for CASRIFRDSLYSNQPQHF.

This clone came up once. The CDR3 here is CASREGTGNTEAFF. The CDR3 DNA sequence: TGCGCCAGCAGGGAGGGGACAGGGAACACTGAAGCTTTCTTT. This sequence joins TRBV5-1 and TRBJ1-1, with 8 bases aligning to TRBD1. The CDR3 totals 14 residues. V trimming: 5 bases; J trimming: 1 base; junction bases outside the gene matches: 4. Germline CDR1 SGHRS, CDR2 YFSETQ. Complete variable domain (other parts from reference TRBV5-1 and TRBJ1-1): KAGVTQTPRYLIKTRGQQVTLSCSPISGHRSVSWYQQTPGQGLQFLFEYFSETQRNKGNFPGRFSGRQFSNSRSEMNVSTLELGDSALYLCASREGTGNTEAFFGQGTRLTVV.

CDR3 sequence reads: CASSPNVGKTYEQYF. CDR3 nucleotide sequence: TGTGCCAGCAGCCCTAATGTCGGCAAAACCTACGAGCAGTACTTC. The J gene is TRBJ2-7, the V gene TRBV14, with D unresolved. The V end lost 4 bases, the J end lost 2 bases, and 15 bases lay between the germline ends. Germline assignment: CDR1 SGHDN and CDR2 FVKESK. CDR3 size: 15 residues.

V gene TRBV6-5 combines with J gene TRBJ2-1, with 13 bases aligning to TRBD2. Germline V gene sequence: CDR1 MNHEY, CDR2 SVGAGI. With 7 bases clipped from V and 10 bases from J, the junction kept 10 bases outside the gene matches. The CDR3 contains 15 residues. In DNA, the CDR3 is TGTGCCAGCAATTCCCCGACTAGCGGGAGGAGCGAGCAGTTCTTC. Its protein product is CASNSPTSGRSEQFF.

The CDR3 loop reads CASSAGLNTEAFF. The DNA of the CDR3 is TGTGCCAGCAGTGCGGGATTAAACACTGAAGCTTTCTTT. The chain employs TRBV28 and TRBJ1-1; D remains ambiguous. Germline V gives CDR1 MDHEN, CDR2 SYDVKM. The germline V and J ends were trimmed by 5 bases and 2 bases, with 9 bases remaining between them. The CDR3 loop spans 13 amino acids.

The chain uses TRBV21-1 and TRBJ2-7; the D call TRBD1 from the table was never checked on the DNA. TRBV21-1 is a known pseudogene. The CDR3 totals 16 residues. The CDR3 reads CASSKRPPLGVYEQYF. The CDR3 DNA reads as TGTGCCAGCAGCAAACGCCCCCCTTTGGGCGTATACGAGCAGTACTTC.

The chain employs TRBV4-2 and TRBJ2-3, with D hard to call. V was trimmed by 4 bases and J by 4 bases, leaving 15 bases between them. This CDR3 region has 15 residues. Germline-derived CDR1 and CDR2 are LGHNA and YNFKEQ. CDR3 in DNA: TGTGCCAGCAGCCCACGGGCGGCCCGGGCAGATACGCAGTATTTT. Translation gives CASSPRAARADTQYF.

CDR3 in amino acids: CASSVGLGDGYTF. The CDR3 nucleotides are TGTGCCAGCAGCGTAGGTCTAGGTGATGGCTACACCTTC. The chain links TRBV9 to TRBJ1-2; the D is unclear. With 0 bases removed from V and 6 bases from J, the gap between germline ends came to 9 bases. The germline gives CDR1 SGDLS, CDR2 YYNGEE. This CDR3 spans 13 amino acids.

This chain connects TRBV1 to TRBJ2-1; the table assigns TRBD2, which was not confirmed against the DNA. TRBV1 is classified as a pseudogene. CDR3 length equals 15 residues. CDR3 residues: CTSSQGLRRGDEQFF. CDR3 DNA: TGCACCAGCAGCCAAGGGTTGCGGCGGGGGGATGAGCAGTTCTTC.

V usage is TRBV4-1 and J usage is TRBJ1-6, with TRBD1 as a possible D gene (5 bases). This CDR3 has 14 residues. Trimming took 4 bases from V and 7 from J, leaving 11 bases between them. Germline-derived CDR1 and CDR2 are MGHRA and YSYEKL. As DNA, the CDR3 is TGCGCCAGCAGCCCTACAAGGGGAAATTCACCCCTCCACTTT. This translates into CASSPTRGNSPLHF.

V gene TRBV6-2 or TRBV6-3 combines with J gene TRBJ2-2; 9 positions match TRBD2. With 0 bases clipped from V and 3 bases from J, the junction kept 8 bases outside the gene matches. The CDR3 is 18 residues long. Germline CDR1 reads MNHEY; CDR2 reads SVGEGT. CDR3 nucleotides: TGTGCCAGCAGTTACTCGACTAGCGGAAGACGTGACACCGGGGAGCTGTTTTTT. Amino acid sequence: CASSYSTSGRRDTGELFF.

This clone was counted between two and nine times. The chain couples TRBV9 to TRBJ2-1; 9 bases are a match to TRBD2. The V gene end was trimmed by 6 bases and the J gene end by 5 bases; junction bases not matched to a gene: 9. The CDR3 has 15 residues. Germline V gives CDR1 SGDLS, CDR2 YYNGEE. CDR3 in amino acids: CASNRLAGKDNEQFF. In nucleotides, the CDR3 is TGTGCCAGCAATCGGCTAGCGGGAAAAGACAATGAGCAGTTCTTC.

The V gene is TRBV7-9, the J gene TRBJ1-1; D gene unclear. V was trimmed by 0 bases and J by 10 bases, leaving 18 bases between them. The germline V gene has CDR1 SEHNR and CDR2 FQNEAQ (reference sequence). The length of the CDR3 is 15 residues. DNA of the CDR3: TGTGCCAGCAGCTTAGCGCTTCATGGTCGGGTAGGAGCTTTCTTT. This codes for CASSLALHGRVGAFF.

The sample holds one count of this clone. The chain carries TRBV5-6 and TRBJ2-5; 8 bases fit TRBD2. This CDR3 region has 15 residues. The V segment lost 0 bases and the J segment 4 bases; nucleotides outside the gene matches: 5. From germline, CDR1 is SGHDT and CDR2 YYEEEE. As DNA, the CDR3 is TGTGCCAGCAGCTTGGTTATCCTAGCGGGAGAGACCCAGTACTTC. Protein sequence: CASSLVILAGETQYF.